Listed below are T cell receptor beta chains from one sample, sequenced in a study of OX40 agonist ivuxolimab in advanced cancers. The repertoire was sequenced with immunoSEQ multiplex PCR; TCRdb's copy has only in-frame clones and lacks some. The table has about 100,000 clones, about 89% seen once. Here the sequenced sample was CD4+ or CD8+ T cells sorted from blood, taken in a trial of the OX40 agonist ivuxolimab. These receptors were obtained from an adult with an advanced solid tumor such as melanoma, head and neck, liver or kidney cancer. Both conserved end residues are part of each CDR3. Fields, in order: J gene, D gene, clone size, V gene, CDR3 protein, CDR3 DNA. The D gene is left open where the match is weak. Where a row states a size, it is once, few, many or the class of an expanded clone; other rows omit it.

j_call: TRBJ1-6; d_call: .; clone_size: .; v_call: TRBV7-3; cdr3_aa: CASSPKNGPNSPLHF; cdr3_nt: TGTGCCAGCAGCCCGAAAAACGGGCCAAATTCACCCCTCCACTTT
j_call: TRBJ1-1; d_call: .; clone_size: .; v_call: TRBV5-1; cdr3_aa: CASSKRDTEAFF; cdr3_nt: TGCGCCAGCAGCAAGCGGGACACTGAAGCTTTCTTT
j_call: TRBJ1-5; d_call: .; clone_size: .; v_call: TRBV28; cdr3_aa: CASSLGRGKIYSNQPQHF; cdr3_nt: TGTGCCAGCAGTTTGGGTAGGGGGAAAATATATAGCAATCAGCCCCAGCATTTT
j_call: TRBJ1-3; d_call: .; clone_size: .; v_call: TRBV5-1; cdr3_aa: CASSWGGQVGNTIYF; cdr3_nt: TGCGCCAGCAGCTGGGGTGGGCAGGTTGGAAACACCATATATTTT
j_call: TRBJ2-3; d_call: .; clone_size: .; v_call: TRBV7-3; cdr3_aa: CASSLVSDTQYF; cdr3_nt: TGTGCCAGCAGCTTAGTCTCAGATACGCAGTATTTT
j_call: TRBJ1-2; d_call: TRBD1; clone_size: .; v_call: TRBV13; cdr3_aa: CASSFGQAYGYTF; cdr3_nt: TGTGCCAGCAGCTTCGGACAGGCCTATGGCTACACCTTC
j_call: TRBJ2-7; d_call: TRBD2; clone_size: .; v_call: TRBV19; cdr3_aa: CASEKTGGYEQYF; cdr3_nt: TGTGCCAGCGAAAAGACCGGGGGGTACGAGCAGTACTTC
j_call: TRBJ1-5; d_call: .; clone_size: .; v_call: TRBV7-8; cdr3_aa: CASRRGEVDSNQPQHF; cdr3_nt: TGTGCCAGCAGACGGGGAGAGGTGGATAGCAATCAGCCCCAGCATTTT
j_call: TRBJ2-1; d_call: .; clone_size: .; v_call: TRBV7-2; cdr3_aa: CASSLGTEYNEQFF; cdr3_nt: TGTGCCAGCAGCTTAGGAACAGAGTACAATGAGCAGTTCTTC
j_call: TRBJ2-7; d_call: .; clone_size: .; v_call: TRBV27; cdr3_aa: CASSPSDPRWGQYF; cdr3_nt: TGTGCCAGCAGTCCTTCGGACCCTCGGTGGGGGCAGTACTTC
j_call: TRBJ2-3; d_call: .; clone_size: once; v_call: TRBV5-1; cdr3_aa: CASSVGASVRTDTQYF; cdr3_nt: TGCGCCAGCAGCGTTGGCGCCTCTGTTAGGACAGATACGCAGTATTTT
j_call: TRBJ2-1; d_call: TRBD2; clone_size: .; v_call: TRBV2; cdr3_aa: CASRETSVGNEQFF; cdr3_nt: TGTGCCAGCAGAGAGACTAGCGTAGGGAATGAGCAGTTCTTC
j_call: TRBJ1-1; d_call: TRBD1; clone_size: few; v_call: TRBV9; cdr3_aa: CASSETGGTEAFF; cdr3_nt: TGTGCCAGCAGCGAGACAGGGGGCACTGAAGCTTTCTTT
j_call: TRBJ2-3; d_call: TRBD2; clone_size: few; v_call: TRBV5-4; cdr3_aa: CASSRGGLAVSDTQYF; cdr3_nt: TGTGCCAGCTCAAGGGGGGGACTAGCGGTTTCAGATACGCAGTATTTT
j_call: TRBJ1-3; d_call: .; clone_size: few; v_call: TRBV4-1; cdr3_aa: CASSQESVPVEDTIYF; cdr3_nt: TGCGCCAGCAGCCAAGAATCCGTTCCCGTTGAGGACACCATATATTTT
j_call: TRBJ1-1; d_call: TRBD1; clone_size: .; v_call: TRBV5-1; cdr3_aa: CASSPDRDNTEAFF; cdr3_nt: TGCGCCAGCAGCCCGGACAGGGACAACACTGAAGCTTTCTTT
j_call: TRBJ1-1; d_call: .; clone_size: .; v_call: TRBV5-4; cdr3_aa: CASSLAGTGTEAFF; cdr3_nt: TGTGCCAGCAGCTTGGCCGGTACAGGCACTGAAGCTTTCTTT
j_call: TRBJ1-5; d_call: .; clone_size: .; v_call: TRBV1; cdr3_aa: CTSSQEGQGENRKKCSNQPQHF; cdr3_nt: TGCACCAGCAGCCAAGAGGGACAGGGTGAAAATCGTAAGAAGTGCAGCAATCAGCCCCAGCATTTT
j_call: TRBJ1-1; d_call: .; clone_size: .; v_call: TRBV14; cdr3_aa: CASSYWTENTEAFF; cdr3_nt: TGTGCCAGCAGCTACTGGACGGAGAACACTGAAGCTTTCTTT
j_call: TRBJ1-2; d_call: .; clone_size: .; v_call: TRBV5-6; cdr3_aa: CASSLVTADGYTF; cdr3_nt: TGTGCCAGCAGCTTGGTCACGGCGGATGGCTACACCTTC
j_call: TRBJ2-1; d_call: TRBD2; clone_size: few; v_call: TRBV4-1; cdr3_aa: CASGLAEQFF; cdr3_nt: TGCGCTTCGGGACTAGCGGAGCAGTTCTTC
j_call: TRBJ1-5; d_call: .; clone_size: .; v_call: TRBV6-1; cdr3_aa: CASSEIWGSNQPQHF; cdr3_nt: TGTGCCAGCAGTGAAATCTGGGGGAGCAATCAGCCCCAGCATTTT
j_call: TRBJ2-5; d_call: .; clone_size: .; v_call: TRBV29-1; cdr3_aa: CSVRRIGETQYF; cdr3_nt: TGCAGCGTTCGGAGGATCGGAGAGACCCAGTACTTC
j_call: TRBJ2-1; d_call: TRBD2; clone_size: .; v_call: TRBV4-1; cdr3_aa: CASSQGLAGSDEQFF; cdr3_nt: TGCGCCAGCAGCCAAGGACTAGCGGGGTCGGATGAGCAGTTCTTC
j_call: TRBJ2-7; d_call: .; clone_size: .; v_call: TRBV15; cdr3_aa: CATSSGPGLSPHEQYF; cdr3_nt: TGTGCCACCAGCAGTGGTCCGGGACTGAGCCCCCACGAGCAGTACTTC
j_call: TRBJ1-5; d_call: .; clone_size: .; v_call: TRBV18; cdr3_aa: CASSPTTGQPQHF; cdr3_nt: TGTGCCAGCTCACCGACCACCGGACAGCCCCAGCATTTT